Listed below are T cell receptor beta chains from one sample, sequenced in a study of early T cells in non-severe SARS-CoV-2 infection. TCRdb itself ran the 5' RACE reads through MiXCR, one entry per CDR3 protein. The sample records about 77,000 distinct CDR3 sequences, 9.5% to 15% being singletons. Sequenced here: whole blood, sampled at baseline. The receptors were sampled from an adult who was a healthcare worker with PCR-confirmed SARS-CoV-2 infection or an uninfected control (not recorded which). The donor label of this sample is uncertain. Both conserved end residues are part of each CDR3. Fields, in order: clone size, D gene, J gene, V gene, CDR3 protein, CDR3 DNA. A D gene is named only where the DNA matches it firmly. Not every row has a clone size; where given, it reads once, few, many or a size class.

many,NA,TRBJ1-2,TRBV3-1,CASSRRPGGYTF,TGTGCCAGCAGTCGCCGTCCGGGCGGCTACACCTTC
NA,NA,TRBJ2-3,TRBV24-1,CATSDPDKGVADTQYF,TGTGCCACCAGTGATCCCGACAAAGGAGTGGCAGATACGCAGTATTTT
many,NA,TRBJ2-5,TRBV9,CASSSSGAQETQYF,TGTGCCAGCAGCTCTAGTGGGGCCCAAGAGACCCAGTACTTC
few,TRBD1,TRBJ1-1,TRBV6-5,CASSWGQGDTEAFF,TGTGCCAGCAGTTGGGGACAGGGGGACACTGAAGCTTTCTTT
few,NA,TRBJ1-1,TRBV20-1,CSAEEGNTEAFF,TGCAGTGCTGAAGAGGGGAACACTGAAGCTTTCTTT
NA,TRBD1,TRBJ2-7,TRBV20-1,CSARVTGTGYLEQYF,TGCAGTGCTAGAGTCACCGGGACAGGGTATCTCGAGCAGTACTTC
few,NA,TRBJ1-1,TRBV7-8,CASSPSTPSTEAFF,TGTGCCAGCAGCCCCAGTACCCCTAGCACTGAAGCTTTCTTT
many,NA,TRBJ2-2,TRBV12-3/TRBV12-4,CASSLGEGGPGELFF,TGTGCCAGCAGTCTCGGTGAGGGGGGCCCCGGGGAGCTGTTTTTT
once,NA,TRBJ2-1,TRBV4-3,CASSQSGTLKYEQFF,TGCGCCAGCAGCCAATCCGGGACACTCAAGTACGAGCAGTTCTTC
few,NA,TRBJ2-7,TRBV13,CASSLGPGNYEQYF,TGTGCCAGCAGCTTAGGCCCAGGGAACTACGAGCAGTACTTC
once,NA,TRBJ2-5,TRBV6-2/TRBV6-3,CASSRLERQETQYF,TGTGCCAGCAGTAGACTAGAACGGCAAGAGACCCAGTACTTC
NA,TRBD1,TRBJ2-7,TRBV5-4,CASSTTGGLSYEQYF,TGTGCCAGCAGCACCACAGGGGGCCTCTCCTACGAGCAGTACTTC
many,NA,TRBJ2-7,TRBV3-1,CASSQDSAFSQGLTSYEQYF,TGTGCCAGCAGCCAAGACAGCGCTTTCAGTCAGGGACTGACGTCCTACGAGCAGTACTTC
few,NA,TRBJ2-3,TRBV4-3,CASSQVLTTYTQYF,TGCGCCAGCAGCCAAGTGCTAACAACCTATACGCAGTATTTT
many,NA,TRBJ2-1,TRBV6-6,CASSPTPVPKFF,TGTGCCAGCAGTCCAACCCCGGTCCCGAAGTTCTTC
many,NA,TRBJ1-1,TRBV12-3/TRBV12-4,CASSYLNTEAFF,TGTGCCAGCAGTTATCTGAACACTGAAGCTTTCTTT
many,TRBD1,TRBJ2-2,TRBV3-1,CASSQATGWLFF,TGTGCCAGCAGCCAAGCGACAGGGTGGCTGTTTTTT
few,NA,TRBJ2-7,TRBV21-1,CASSKGWRDQGIEQYF,TGTGCCAGCAGCAAAGGTTGGAGAGACCAGGGGATCGAGCAGTACTTC
NA,NA,TRBJ1-1,TRBV25-1,CASSVGVDTEAFF,TGTGCCAGCAGTGTGGGGGTAGACACTGAAGCTTTCTTT
few,TRBD1,TRBJ1-1,TRBV19,CASSIGTGGNTEAFF,TGTGCCAGTAGTATAGGGACAGGGGGTAACACTGAAGCTTTCTTT
few,NA,TRBJ1-1,TRBV7-6,CASSLSGANTEAFF,TGTGCCAGCAGCTTAAGCGGTGCGAACACTGAAGCTTTCTTT
NA,NA,TRBJ2-7,TRBV19,CASSHGLSYEQYF,TGTGCCAGCAGTCACGGACTATCATACGAGCAGTACTTC
NA,NA,TRBJ2-2,TRBV27,CASSFQPGLGRELFF,TGTGCCAGCAGTTTTCAACCGGGACTCGGCCGGGAGCTGTTTTTT
few,TRBD2,TRBJ2-3,TRBV7-3,CASSRGLAGDLSTDTQYF,TGTGCCAGCAGCCGGGGACTAGCGGGGGACCTTAGCACAGATACGCAGTATTTT
many,NA,TRBJ1-6,TRBV6-5,CASSYSGRPQGGYNSPLHF,TGTGCCAGCAGTTACTCAGGACGGCCACAGGGAGGGTATAATTCACCCCTCCACTTT
few,NA,TRBJ2-3,TRBV7-2,CASSPELRYGTDTQYF,TGTGCCAGCAGCCCCGAACTGAGGTATGGCACAGATACGCAGTATTTT
few,NA,TRBJ2-1,TRBV5-5,CASSLVWSSDNEQFF,TGTGCCAGCAGCCTCGTGTGGTCTAGCGACAATGAGCAGTTCTTC
many,TRBD1,TRBJ2-7,TRBV27,CASSLSSRDRGAEQYF,TGTGCCAGCAGTTTATCGAGTCGGGACAGGGGAGCCGAGCAGTACTTC
NA,NA,TRBJ1-4,TRBV18,CASSPTQLNEKLFF,TGTGCCAGCTCCCCTACACAACTCAATGAAAAACTGTTTTTT
NA,TRBD2,TRBJ2-1,TRBV7-6,CASSLGDRLGAGLAYNEQFF,TGTGCCAGCAGCTTAGGGGATAGGCTTGGTGCGGGACTAGCCTACAATGAGCAGTTCTTC
many,NA,TRBJ1-1,TRBV7-6,CASSLGVGTEAFF,TGTGCCAGCAGCTTAGGGGTCGGGACTGAAGCTTTCTTT
NA,NA,TRBJ2-5,TRBV25-1,CASREGLRGWETQYF,TGTGCCAGCAGAGAAGGTTTGAGGGGTTGGGAGACCCAGTACTTC
few,NA,TRBJ2-1,TRBV5-1,CASGEDNEQFF,TGCGCCAGCGGGGAGGACAATGAGCAGTTCTTC
few,TRBD1,TRBJ1-1,TRBV20-1,CSASRQTGEAFF,TGCAGTGCTAGCCGGCAGACAGGGGAAGCTTTCTTT
many,NA,TRBJ1-3,TRBV7-6,CASSQTGADTIYF,TGTGCCAGCAGCCAGACAGGCGCGGACACCATATATTTT
NA,NA,TRBJ2-2,TRBV30,CAWTGANTGELFF,TGTGCCTGGACAGGGGCGAACACCGGGGAGCTGTTTTTT
NA,TRBD2,TRBJ2-3,TRBV4-3,CASSPGTSRRTDTQYF,TGCGCCAGCAGCCCGGGGACTAGCCGCCGCACAGATACGCAGTATTTT
NA,NA,TRBJ2-5,TRBV2,CASSEYMETQYF,TGTGCCAGCAGTGAATATATGGAGACCCAGTACTTC
few,NA,TRBJ2-2,TRBV7-9,CASSQARGPSTGELFF,TGTGCCAGCAGCCAGGCGCGGGGGCCCTCCACCGGGGAGCTGTTTTTT